This T cell receptor (beta chain) is from a study of cytomegalovirus exposure and HLA in healthy donors. Study summary: The roughly 100 million unique TCR beta sequences, from 150 million to 200 million T cells, were found by an earlier analysis. Study-level points and caveats: Whilst most TCR sequences proved rare, a subset of public TCRs occurred across many donors. In an earlier analysis, in around 590 donors, most V segments appeared productive either ~90% or ~30% of the time.

With respect to this clone: Its antigen is unidentified.

CDR1 is SGHTA, CDR2 FQGNSA, per germline. CDR3 length equals 15 residues. The V and J ends lost 3 bases and 10 bases, in that order; junction bases with no gene match: 10. Amplification used 60 Vbeta primers and 13 Jbeta primers. Produced via immunoSEQ multiplex PCR; TCRdb's table is partial and in-frame only. The sample records some 180,000 clones, around four fifths being singletons. This receptor was identified in a man younger than 30 in good health and CMV-seronegative. The chain is built from TRBV7-2 and TRBJ2-1, with 9 bases identical to TRBD1. The material sequenced was PBMCs. The CDR3 sequence: CASSFAWGQGGEQFF. Here the CDR3 DNA reads TGTGCCAGCAGCTTTGCGTGGGGACAGGGTGGCGAGCAGTTCTTC.